Here is one T cell receptor beta chain with its context. This sample stems from a study of Ad26.COV2.S vaccination and SARS-CoV-2 variants. The table came from immunoSEQ multiplex PCR; TCRdb's copy has only in-frame clones and leaves some out. The data hold 400,000 to 450,000 clones, with 92% observed a single time. Noted treatment: around 19 received Ad26.COV2.S at low or high dose, single or two shots; 5 received placebo; per-sample allocation not given. All samples were drawn on day 63, counting from the first vaccine or placebo injection. V shed 1 base and J shed 8 bases, with 15 bases lying between them. CDR3 length: 16 residues. Germline V CDR1 and CDR2: SNHLY, FYNNEI.

The source is a person aged 18-65 years who received the Ad26.COV2.S COVID-19 vaccine or a placebo. The rearrangement links TRBV2 to TRBJ1-6; D possibly corresponds to TRBD1 (6 bases). This specimen consisted of peripheral blood, obtained in a trial of Ad26.COV2.S vaccine versus placebo. This CDR3 is CASSEDGQGRYSPLHF. The CDR3 nucleotides read TGTGCCAGCAGTGAAGATGGTCAGGGGCGCTATTCACCCCTCCACTTT.